This TCR beta chain is from a study of kidney transplant recipient with SARS-CoV-2 infection. This clonotype was found many times. CDR3 length: 14 residues. V was cut by 3 bases and J by 0 bases, with 11 bases left in between. Per the germline V gene, CDR1 is DFQATT and CDR2 is SNEGSKA (reference sequence). TCRdb reanalysed the reads using MiXCR and keeps one entry per CDR3 protein. Here the sample spans some 220,000 distinct CDR3 sequences, 25% to 30% being singletons. The sequencing here drew on a blood sample, taken at baseline and between days 110 and 120 from a kidney transplant recipient. The rearrangement links TRBV20-1 to TRBJ1-1, with D perhaps TRBD1 (5 bases). The sequence was obtained from a young adult male patient who had COVID-19 and was a kidney transplant recipient. Some T cells could come from the graft donor. The chain's CDR3 is CSASSSGLNTEAFF. In DNA form, the CDR3 reads TGCAGTGCTAGTTCATCAGGGTTGAACACTGAAGCTTTCTTT.